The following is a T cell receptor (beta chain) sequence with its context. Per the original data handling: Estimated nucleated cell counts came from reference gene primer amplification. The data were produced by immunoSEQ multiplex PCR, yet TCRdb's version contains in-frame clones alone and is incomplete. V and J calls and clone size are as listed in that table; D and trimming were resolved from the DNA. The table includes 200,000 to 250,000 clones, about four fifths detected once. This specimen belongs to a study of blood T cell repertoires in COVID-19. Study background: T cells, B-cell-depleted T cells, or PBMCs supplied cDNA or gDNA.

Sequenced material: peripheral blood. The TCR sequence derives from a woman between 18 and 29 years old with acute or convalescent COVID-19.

CDR3 coding DNA: TGTGCCAGCAGTTACCCAGGCAAATCGAAAACAGGGACAGCTAGCAATCAGCCCCAGCATTTT. This translates into CASSYPGKSKTGTASNQPQHF. The chain uses TRBV6-2 or TRBV6-3 and TRBJ1-5; 7 bases match TRBD1. Germline trimming cut 2 bases from V and 0 bases from J; bases unmatched to any gene: 19. CDR1 is MNHEY and CDR2 is SVGEGT in the germline V gene. The CDR3 is 21 amino acids.